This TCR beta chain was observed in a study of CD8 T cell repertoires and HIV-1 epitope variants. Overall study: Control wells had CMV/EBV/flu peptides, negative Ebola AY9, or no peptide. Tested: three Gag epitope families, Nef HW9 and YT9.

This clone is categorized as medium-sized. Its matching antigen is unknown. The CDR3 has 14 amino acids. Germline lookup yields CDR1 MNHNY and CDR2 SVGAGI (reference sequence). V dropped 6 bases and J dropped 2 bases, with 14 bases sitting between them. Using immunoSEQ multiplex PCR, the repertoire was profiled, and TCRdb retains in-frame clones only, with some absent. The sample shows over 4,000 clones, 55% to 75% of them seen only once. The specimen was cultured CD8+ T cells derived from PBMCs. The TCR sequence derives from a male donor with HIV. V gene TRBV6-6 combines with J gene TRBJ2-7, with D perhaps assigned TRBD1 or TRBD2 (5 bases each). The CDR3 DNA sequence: TGTGCCAGCAGCCCCGGGGCGATTACCTACGAGCAGTACTTC. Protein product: CASSPGAITYEQYF.